These 5 T cell receptor beta chains were sequenced from one sample in a study of shared clonotypes between healthy human individuals. TCRdb keeps only in-frame clones here, not all; method: immunoSEQ multiplex PCR. The table shows about 600,000 clones, with roughly 97% occurring only once. Sequencing was carried out using naive CD4+ T cells sorted from blood. Subset reported: CD45RA+ positively selected. Every receptor here comes from a woman in her 30s in good health.

Only one count was recorded for this clone. V usage is TRBV5-1 and J usage is TRBJ2-3; 10 bases line up with TRBD2. With V trimmed by 4 bases and J by 9 bases, 5 bases remained unmatched. The germline gives CDR1 SGHRS, CDR2 YFSETQ. CDR3 length equals 13 residues. CDR3 sequence: CASSVGTSDTQYF. The CDR3 DNA sequence: TGCGCCAGCAGCGTAGGGACTAGCGACACGCAGTATTTT.

The chain is built from TRBV2 and TRBJ1-2; D remains unclear. The V and J ends lost 2 bases and 4 bases respectively, with 17 bases between them. Germline V lookup: CDR1 SNHLY, CDR2 FYNNEI. The CDR3 length is 16 residues. CDR3 DNA: TGTGCCAGCAGTGAAAGTAGGCCGTCCGTTGGCTATGGCTACACCTTC. It encodes CASSESRPSVGYGYTF. The variable domain in full, with the rest retrieved from reference TRBV2 and TRBJ1-2, is EPEVTQTPSHQVTQMGQEVILRCVPISNHLYFYWYRQILGQKVEFLVSFYNNEISEKSEIFDDQFSVERPDGSNFTLKIRSTKLEDSAMYFCASSESRPSVGYGYTFGSGTRLTVV.

The table lists this clone with a count of one. The chain joins TRBV18 to TRBJ2-3; 10 bases align to TRBD2. CDR1 and CDR2 from the germline V gene are KGHSH and LQKENI. The V gene end was trimmed by 4 bases and the J gene end by 2 bases; junction bases not matched to a gene: 9. There are 17 residues in the CDR3. The CDR3 DNA follows: TGTGCCAGCTCACGCAGAGATAGCGGGAGGAACACAGATACGCAGTATTTT. Encoded protein: CASSRRDSGRNTDTQYF.

As for this clone: Other nucleotide sequences from this sample produce the same CDR3. The chain recombines TRBV6-5 with TRBJ1-1; D unclear. The V and J ends lost 0 bases and 1 base respectively, with 6 bases between them. Germline CDR1 reads MNHEY; CDR2 reads SVGAGI. This CDR3 contains 14 residues. CDR3 DNA sequence: TGTGCCAGCAGTTACTCTCGGCGGAACACTGAAGCTTTCTTT. Its translation: CASSYSRRNTEAFF.

This clone is a singleton in its sample. The chain employs TRBV7-2 and TRBJ1-5; a weak D match, TRBD1 (5 bases). Germline V gene data show CDR1 as SGHTA and CDR2 as FQGNSA. V dropped 5 bases and J dropped 0 bases, with 11 bases sitting between them. The CDR3 is made up of 15 amino acids. The CDR3 DNA follows: TGTGCCAGCAGCCACGGGGGAAATAGCAATCAGCCCCAGCATTTT. Amino acid sequence: CASSHGGNSNQPQHF.